What follows are 8 T cell receptor beta chains derived from one specimen sequenced in a study of memory CD4+ T cells and cytomegalovirus serostatus (dated by TCRdb to between 2019 and 2020). Receptors were amplified or captured by the immunoSEQ multiplex PCR assay. What TCRdb holds here is the immuneACCESS table cut down to in-frame rearrangements. Part of the clones is not present; checked against another copy, under half of the missing clones reflect an unresolved V gene, and the others are unexplained. A total of around 50,000 clones appear in this sample, 75% to 85% of them only once. The ten largest clones capture around 0.67% of the sample. Single viable CD3+CD4+CD8-CD45RO+ cells were sorted as memory CD4+ T cells on a FACSAria II. Sequencing input: memory CD4+ T cells from blood. These receptors were taken from an adult in good health and CMV-seronegative.

This sequence joins TRBV5-1 and TRBJ2-1, with D unclear. Trimming pared 0 bases from V and 0 bases from J, leaving 10 bases between. The germline V gene has CDR1 SGHRS and CDR2 YFSETQ. The CDR3 loop spans 16 amino acids. This CDR3 reads CASSLAEISSYNEQFF. CDR3 nucleotides: TGCGCCAGCAGCTTGGCCGAGATAAGCTCCTACAATGAGCAGTTCTTC. Drawing the rest from reference TRBV5-1 and TRBJ2-1, the complete variable domain is KAGVTQTPRYLIKTRGQQVTLSCSPISGHRSVSWYQQTPGQGLQFLFEYFSETQRNKGNFPGRFSGRQFSNSRSEMNVSTLELGDSALYLCASSLAEISSYNEQFFGPGTRLTVL.

The V call is TRBV6-5, the J call TRBJ2-5; D is unresolved. The last part of the DNA fits TRBJ2-7 better; the J call may be wrong. The germline CDR1 and CDR2 sequences are MNHEY and SVGAGI. CDR3 size: 14 residues. As DNA, the CDR3 is TGTGCCAGCAGTGTAGTACGGAACTCCTACGAGCAGTACTTC. Residues: CASSVVRNSYEQYF.

As DNA, the CDR3 is TGTGCCAGCAGACAAGGGACTAGCGGGGTAAATGAGCAGTTCTTC. This gives the protein CASRQGTSGVNEQFF. The chain recombines TRBV6-5 with TRBJ2-1; 13 bases map to TRBD2. V shed 6 bases and J 7 bases; nucleotides not matched to a gene: 6. Germline V gene sequence: CDR1 MNHEY, CDR2 SVGAGI. This CDR3 contains 15 residues.

This chain connects TRBV28 to TRBJ2-2, with D possibly called TRBD1 or TRBD2 (5 bases each). This CDR3 is 17 amino acids long. Germline CDR1 and CDR2: MDHEN and SYDVKM. Deletions cut 6 bases from V and 6 bases from J, with 23 bases between. The CDR3 protein is CASSSLAGHRSPGELFF. Written as DNA, the CDR3 is TGTGCCAGCAGCTCCCTGGCGGGCCACAGGAGTCCCGGGGAGCTGTTTTTT.

The rearrangement joins TRBV10-1 to TRBJ2-2; TRBD1 aligns across 9 bases. Germline CDR1 WNHNN, CDR2 SYGVQD (reference sequence). V gave up 3 bases and J gave up 1 base; unmatched junction bases: 3. The CDR3 contains 16 residues. The CDR3 loop is CASSDPGQGNTGELFF. The CDR3, as DNA: TGCGCCAGCAGTGACCCGGGACAGGGGAACACCGGGGAGCTGTTTTTT.

The chain has TRBV7-2 and TRBJ2-1; TRBD2 might be the D (5 bases). Trimming cost V 4 bases and J 3 bases, with 25 bases left between them. The CDR3 is made up of 19 amino acids. Germline assignment: CDR1 SGHTA and CDR2 FQGNSA. The CDR3 coding sequence is TGTGCCAGCAGCTCATCGGGTAGGTGGCGGAGGAGCTTCTACAATGAGCAGTTCTTC. This sequence encodes CASSSSGRWRRSFYNEQFF.

V gene TRBV19 combines with J gene TRBJ1-5, with D unclear. Trimming took 3 bases from V and 0 from J, leaving 21 bases between them. Per the germline V gene, CDR1 is LNHDA and CDR2 is SQIVND (reference sequence). The CDR3 length is 19 residues. The CDR3 sequence: CASSIGGTSPSYSNQPQHF. The CDR3 DNA reads as TGTGCCAGTAGTATCGGCGGCACCTCCCCGAGTTATAGCAATCAGCCCCAGCATTTT.

This clone has only one observation. This sequence joins TRBV10-2 and TRBJ2-7, with 9 bases fitting TRBD2. The CDR3 is made up of 16 amino acids. The ends lost 2 bases at V and 0 bases at J; junction bases unmatched: 5. Germline loops: CDR1 WSHSY, CDR2 SAAADI. CDR3 in DNA: TGCGCCAGCAGTGAGATTGCTAGCGGGATCTCCTACGAGCAGTACTTC. Translated: CASSEIASGISYEQYF.